Below, 22 T cell receptor beta chains from the same sample are listed, as sequenced in a study of Graves' ophthalmopathy and Graves' hyperthyroidism. TCR beta CDR3 regions were amplified from RNA transcripts. The first-round RT-PCR employed HTBI primers together with the Qiagen OneStep RT-PCR kit. A multiplex PCR was then performed as the second round. TCRdb processed the multiplex PCR reads anew with MiXCR; each CDR3 protein has one entry. This sample has around 590,000 distinct CDR3 sequences, with approximately 35% found just once. The sequenced sample consisted of peripheral blood or thyroid tissue (not recorded which). These TCRs come from an adult man with Graves' hyperthyroidism.

The chain combines TRBV5-1 with TRBJ2-5, with D possibly being TRBD2 (6 bases). Germline values: CDR1 SGHRS, CDR2 YFSETQ. The CDR3 is 12 residues long. V was pared by 7 bases and J by 5 bases, with 12 bases between. The DNA for the CDR3 is TGCGCCAGCCGCGGGGACGTTGAGACCCAGTACTTC. This sequence encodes CASRGDVETQYF. The whole variable domain, remainder taken from reference TRBV5-1 and TRBJ2-5, is KAGVTQTPRYLIKTRGQQVTLSCSPISGHRSVSWYQQTPGQGLQFLFEYFSETQRNKGNFPGRFSGRQFSNSRSEMNVSTLELGDSALYLCASRGDVETQYFGPGTRLLVL.

This clonotype was recorded many times. V and J are TRBV5-8 and TRBJ2-7; 13 positions agree with TRBD2. Trimming removed 4 bases from V and 6 bases from J; junction bases left unmatched: 7. The V gene's germline CDR1 is SGHTS and CDR2 YDEGEE. The CDR3 spans 15 residues. The CDR3, as DNA: TGTGCCAGCAGCGCAGGACTAGCGGGAGTTCTCGAGCAGTACTTC. Its protein product is CASSAGLAGVLEQYF.

The sample holds a few counts of this clonotype. The chain combines TRBV6-6 with TRBJ1-5; tentatively, D is TRBD1 (6 bases). V was pared by 4 bases and J by 5 bases, with 15 bases between. This CDR3 region has 15 residues. Germline V CDR1 and CDR2: MNHNY, SVGAGI (reference sequence). CDR3 sequence: CASSFRGSSHQPQHF. CDR3 sequence (DNA): TGTGCCAGCAGTTTCAGGGGTTCCTCTCATCAGCCCCAGCATTTT.

This clonotype was recorded only once. It may be a read error: a sequence one base away is much more abundant. V and J are TRBV29-1 and TRBJ1-4, with 7 bases fitting TRBD1. This CDR3 is built from 13 residues. The germline CDR1 and CDR2 sequences are SQVTM and ANQGSEA. The CDR3 DNA is TGCAGCTTGAGACAGGGACAGAATGAAAAACTGCTTTTT. Translation gives CSLRQGQNEKLLF.

This clonotype occurred many times. The J gene is TRBJ1-5, the V gene TRBV24-1, with a possible D match to TRBD1 (5 bases). The CDR3 loop spans 13 amino acids. Trimming stripped 2 bases from V and 6 bases from J, with 7 bases between. Looked up from germline, CDR1 is KGHDR and CDR2 is SFDVKD. The CDR3 loop is CATSDSGTQPQHF. As DNA, the CDR3 is TGTGCCACCAGTGATTCCGGGACTCAGCCCCAGCATTTT.

To note about this clonotype: This may be a read error, as it is one base from a much larger clone. In this CDR3 the conserved last residue, phenylalanine or tryptophan, is missing, so a read error is likely. The rearrangement joins TRBV6-1 to TRBJ2-5; D is ambiguous. The V gene's germline CDR1 is MNHNS and CDR2 SASEGT. The CDR3 spans 15 residues. Trimming removed 6 bases at V and 1 base at J, with 15 bases between. CDR3 sequence (DNA): TGTGCCAGCAGGAGAGCCCCAGGCGGCCAAGAGACCCAGTACCTC. It encodes CASRRAPGGQETQYL.

This clonotype was counted ten times or more. V is TRBV20-1 and J is TRBJ2-2; D is uncertain. Trimming removed 1 base at V and 2 bases at J, with 5 bases between. This CDR3 is built from 13 residues. Germline V gene sequence: CDR1 DFQATT, CDR2 SNEGSKA (reference sequence). The CDR3 here is CSARAINTGELFF. CDR3 coding DNA: TGCAGTGCTAGAGCTATTAACACCGGGGAGCTGTTTTTT.

The V gene is TRBV14, the J gene TRBJ2-7; tentatively, D is TRBD1 or TRBD2 (5 bases each). The CDR3 spans 13 residues. Germline CDR1 is SGHDN and CDR2 is FVKESK. CDR3 residues: CARVPRDLYEQYF. The CDR3 DNA is TGTGCTAGAGTCCCCCGGGACCTCTACGAGCAGTACTTC.

The chain links TRBV7-8 to TRBJ2-5; D is ambiguous. The CDR3 runs 14 residues. From germline, CDR1 is SGHVS and CDR2 FQNEAQ. V lost 2 bases and J lost 2, with 9 bases in between. The CDR3 region has the DNA TGTGCCAGCAGCTTAAGGCAACAGCAAGAGACCCAGTACTTC. This codes for CASSLRQQQETQYF. The full variable domain, completed using reference TRBV7-8 and TRBJ2-5, is GAGVSQSPRYKVAKRGQDVALRCDPISGHVSLFWYQQALGQGPEFLTYFQNEAQLDKSGLPSDRFFAERPEGSVSTLKIQRTQQEDSAVYLCASSLRQQQETQYFGPGTRLLVL.

The genes are TRBV20-1 and TRBJ2-7, with 8 positions matching TRBD1. This CDR3 contains 16 residues. The germline gives CDR1 DFQATT, CDR2 SNEGSKA (reference sequence). J gave up 1 base and V 6 bases, and 14 bases lay outside the gene matches. The CDR3 loop reads CSASRRDRTSSYEQYF. DNA for the CDR3: TGCAGTGCCAGCAGACGGGACAGGACCTCGTCCTACGAGCAGTACTTC.

This clonotype occurred many times. This chain joins TRBV2 and TRBJ2-5; D is ambiguous. The CDR3 spans 13 residues. Germline CDR1 reads SNHLY; CDR2 reads FYNNEI. The V and J ends lost 4 bases and 3 bases respectively, with 9 bases between them. The DNA of the CDR3 is TGTGCCAGCAGTGTTGACCCAAAAGAGACCCAGTACTTC. This encodes CASSVDPKETQYF.

This clonotype was counted at least ten times. This chain uses TRBV11-2 with TRBJ1-2; unclear D gene. The V and J ends lost 5 bases and 0 bases respectively, with 13 bases between them. The CDR3 is 15 residues long. Germline values: CDR1 SGHAT, CDR2 FQNNGV. The CDR3 DNA follows: TGTGCCAGCAGCGTCACGGACGGAGCTAACTATGGCTACACCTTC. Translated, it gives CASSVTDGANYGYTF.

This chain links TRBV14 with TRBJ2-5, with D uncertain. The better agreement between TRBJ2-1 and the DNA end casts doubt on the J call. Looked up from germline, CDR1 is SGHDN and CDR2 is FVKESK. This CDR3 region has 11 residues. The CDR3 loop reads CASSQRYEQFF. The CDR3 DNA is TGTGCCAGCAGCCAAAGATACGAGCAGTTCTTC.

V and J are TRBV20-1 and TRBJ2-5; a weak D match, TRBD1 (5 bases). The CDR3 runs to 15 residues. In germline, CDR1 is DFQATT, CDR2 SNEGSKA (reference sequence). The ends were cut back, 1 base at V and 4 bases at J, with 16 bases in the middle. This CDR3 reads CSARGWARAPETQYF. DNA for the CDR3: TGCAGTGCTAGAGGTTGGGCCAGGGCCCCAGAGACCCAGTACTTC.

For this clonotype: This may be a read error: a much more frequent sequence differs by one nucleotide. The rearrangement joins TRBV5-6 to TRBJ2-7; tentative D call: TRBD1 (5 bases). The CDR3 is 13 residues long. The V gene's germline CDR1 is SGHDT and CDR2 YYEEEE. The V end was cut by 4 bases, the J end by 2 bases, with 10 bases between. CDR3 sequence (DNA): TGTGCCAGCAGCGGGGCTCCCGCCTACGAGCAGTACTTC. Protein sequence: CASSGAPAYEQYF.

The sample holds many counts of this clonotype. The chain joins TRBV5-1 to TRBJ1-1, with TRBD1 as a possible D gene (6 bases). V was pared by 6 bases and J by 3 bases, with 33 bases between. Germline CDR1 is SGHRS and CDR2 is YFSETQ. The CDR3 is 20 amino acids. CDR3 in DNA: TGCGCCAGCAAGCTTCCGTCCGGTTGGGCAGGCACCGAGGGGGACACTGAAGCTTTCTTT. Protein product: CASKLPSGWAGTEGDTEAFF.

This clonotype was recorded at least ten times. This chain connects TRBV7-9 to TRBJ2-7, with 8 bases that match TRBD1. The germline V gene encodes CDR1 SEHNR and CDR2 FQNEAQ (reference sequence). This CDR3 has 12 amino acids. The V segment lost 5 bases and the J segment 6 bases; nucleotides outside the gene matches: 3. CDR3 nucleotides: TGTGCCAGCAGCGAAGACAGGGGCGAGCAGTACTTC. It encodes CASSEDRGEQYF.

This clonotype was observed at least ten times. The gene calls are TRBV2 and TRBJ2-7; no clear D. In germline, CDR1 is SNHLY, CDR2 FYNNEI. CDR3 size: 14 residues. V was clipped by 2 bases and J by 5 bases, with 13 bases between them. The CDR3, as DNA: TGTGCCAGCAGTGAATCCTCCAGGTTTCACGAGCAGTACTTC. This gives the protein CASSESSRFHEQYF.

This rearrangement joins TRBV5-1 to TRBJ2-3, with 10 bases fitting TRBD2. Germline assignment: CDR1 SGHRS and CDR2 YFSETQ. J lost 11 bases, V lost 4 bases, and 19 bases had no gene match. The CDR3 has 17 amino acids. This CDR3 reads CASSGSTLAGAYNEQYF. In nucleotides, the CDR3 is TGCGCCAGCAGCGGATCCACCCTAGCGGGAGCCTACAATGAGCAGTATTTT.

This clonotype was seen repeatedly, ten times or more. This chain connects TRBV5-1 to TRBJ2-7, with TRBD1 identical over 7 bases. With V trimmed by 0 bases and J by 3 bases, 3 bases remained unmatched. Germline CDR1 is SGHRS and CDR2 is YFSETQ. The length of the CDR3 is 14 residues. CDR3: CASSLGDRIYEQYF. The CDR3, as DNA: TGCGCCAGCAGCTTGGGGGACAGAATCTACGAGCAGTACTTC.

This chain's CDR3 is CASDERTEGSPQHF. The CDR3 region has the DNA TGTGCCAGCGACGAAAGGACTGAAGGTTCGCCCCAGCATTTT. The chain couples TRBV7-2 to TRBJ1-5, with no clear D. Trimming left V 8 bases short and J 9 bases short, with 20 bases between. Germline V gene lookup returns CDR1 SGHTA and CDR2 FQGNSA. The CDR3 has 14 amino acids.

The chain is built from TRBV7-9 and TRBJ2-7; the D gene could be TRBD1 or TRBD2 (7 bases each). In germline, CDR1 is SEHNR, CDR2 FQNEAQ (reference sequence). Trimming stripped 3 bases from V and 4 bases from J, with 19 bases between. The CDR3 extends over 16 amino acids. This chain's CDR3 is CASSFRDSGEHYEQYF. As DNA, the CDR3 is TGTGCCAGCAGCTTCCGGGACAGCGGGGAGCATTACGAGCAGTACTTC.